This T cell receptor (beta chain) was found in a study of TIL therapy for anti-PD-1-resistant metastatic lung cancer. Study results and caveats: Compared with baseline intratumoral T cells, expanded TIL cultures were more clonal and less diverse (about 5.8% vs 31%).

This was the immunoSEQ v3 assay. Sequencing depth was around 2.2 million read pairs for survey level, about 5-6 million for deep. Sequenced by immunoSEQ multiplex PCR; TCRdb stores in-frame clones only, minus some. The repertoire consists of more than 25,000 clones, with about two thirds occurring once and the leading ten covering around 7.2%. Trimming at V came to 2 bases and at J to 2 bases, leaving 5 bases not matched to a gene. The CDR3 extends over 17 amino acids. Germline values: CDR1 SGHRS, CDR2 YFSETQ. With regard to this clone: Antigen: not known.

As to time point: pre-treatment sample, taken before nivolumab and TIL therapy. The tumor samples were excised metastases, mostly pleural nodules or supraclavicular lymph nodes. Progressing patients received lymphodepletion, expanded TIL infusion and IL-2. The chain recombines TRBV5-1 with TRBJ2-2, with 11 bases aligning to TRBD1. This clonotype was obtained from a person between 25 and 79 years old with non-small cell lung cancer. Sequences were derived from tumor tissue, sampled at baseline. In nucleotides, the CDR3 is TGCGCCAGCAGCTTAGGAGGACAGGGGGCAAACACCGGGGAGCTGTTTTTT. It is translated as CASSLGGQGANTGELFF.